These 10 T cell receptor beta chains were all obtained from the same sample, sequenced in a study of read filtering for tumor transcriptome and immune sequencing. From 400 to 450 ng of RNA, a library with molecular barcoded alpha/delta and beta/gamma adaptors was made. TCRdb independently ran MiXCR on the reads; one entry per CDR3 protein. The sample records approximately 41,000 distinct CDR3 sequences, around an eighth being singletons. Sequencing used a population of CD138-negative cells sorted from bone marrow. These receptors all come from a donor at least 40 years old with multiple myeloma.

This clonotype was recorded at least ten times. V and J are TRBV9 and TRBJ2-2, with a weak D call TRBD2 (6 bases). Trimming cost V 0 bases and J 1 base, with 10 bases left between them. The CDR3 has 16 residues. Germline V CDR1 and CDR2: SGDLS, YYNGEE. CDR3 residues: CASSVVPRENTGELFF. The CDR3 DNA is TGTGCCAGCAGCGTAGTTCCGCGGGAGAACACCGGGGAGCTGTTTTTT.

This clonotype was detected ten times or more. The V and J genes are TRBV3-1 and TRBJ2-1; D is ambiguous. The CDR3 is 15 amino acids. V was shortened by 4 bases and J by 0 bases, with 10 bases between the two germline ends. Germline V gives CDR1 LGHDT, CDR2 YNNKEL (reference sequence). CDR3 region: CASSPPAGSYNEQFF. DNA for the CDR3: TGTGCCAGCAGCCCCCCGGCAGGCTCCTACAATGAGCAGTTCTTC.

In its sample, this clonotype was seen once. The CDR3 is CSAQGTANTGELFF. DNA for the CDR3: TGCAGTGCTCAGGGGACAGCGAACACCGGGGAGCTGTTTTTT. The chain is built from TRBV20-1 and TRBJ2-2; 7 nucleotides match TRBD1. CDR3 length: 14 residues. V shed 5 bases, J shed 0 bases, and the junction held 3 bases outside the gene matches. Germline V gene sequence: CDR1 DFQATT, CDR2 SNEGSKA (reference sequence).

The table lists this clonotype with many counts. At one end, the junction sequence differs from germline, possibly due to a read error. The CDR3 DNA reads TGCGCCAGCAGCTTGGGGACTAGCGGGACTACCGGGACCCCGTACTTC. Translated, it gives CASSLGTSGTTGTPYF. The V call is TRBV5-1, the J call TRBJ2-5; 12 bases are a match to TRBD2. Germline CDR1 is SGHRS and CDR2 is YFSETQ. The CDR3 spans 16 residues.

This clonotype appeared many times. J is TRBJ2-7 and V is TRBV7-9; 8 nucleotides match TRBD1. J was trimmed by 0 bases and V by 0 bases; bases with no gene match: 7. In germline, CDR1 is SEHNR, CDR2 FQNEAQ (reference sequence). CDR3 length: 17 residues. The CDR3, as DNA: TGTGCCAGCAGCTTAGCGCGGGGACAGGAGAGCTCCTACGAGCAGTACTTC. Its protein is CASSLARGQESSYEQYF. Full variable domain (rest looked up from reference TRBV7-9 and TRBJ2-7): DTGVSQNPRHKITKRGQNVTFRCDPISEHNRLYWYRQTLGQGPEFLTYFQNEAQLEKSRLLSDRFSAERPKGSFSTLEIQRTEQGDSAMYLCASSLARGQESSYEQYFGPGTRLTVT.

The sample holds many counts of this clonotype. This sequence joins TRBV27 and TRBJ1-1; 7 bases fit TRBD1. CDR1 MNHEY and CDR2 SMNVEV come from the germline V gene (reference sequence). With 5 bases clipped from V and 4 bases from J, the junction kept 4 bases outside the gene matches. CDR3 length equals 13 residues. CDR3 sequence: CASSADRATEAFF. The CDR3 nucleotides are TGTGCCAGCAGTGCCGACAGGGCCACTGAAGCTTTCTTT.

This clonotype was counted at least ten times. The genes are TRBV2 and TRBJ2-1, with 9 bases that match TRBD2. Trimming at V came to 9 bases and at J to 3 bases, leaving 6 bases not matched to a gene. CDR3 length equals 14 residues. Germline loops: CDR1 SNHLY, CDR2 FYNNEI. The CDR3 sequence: CASCSGSNYNEQFF. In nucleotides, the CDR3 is TGTGCCAGTTGTAGCGGGAGTAACTACAATGAGCAGTTCTTC.

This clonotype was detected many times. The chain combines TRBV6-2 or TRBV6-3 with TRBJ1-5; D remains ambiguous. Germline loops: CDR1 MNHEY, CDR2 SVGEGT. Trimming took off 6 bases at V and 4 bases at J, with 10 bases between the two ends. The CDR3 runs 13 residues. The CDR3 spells CASSWTLNQPQHF. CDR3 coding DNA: TGTGCCAGCAGCTGGACCCTAAATCAGCCCCAGCATTTT.

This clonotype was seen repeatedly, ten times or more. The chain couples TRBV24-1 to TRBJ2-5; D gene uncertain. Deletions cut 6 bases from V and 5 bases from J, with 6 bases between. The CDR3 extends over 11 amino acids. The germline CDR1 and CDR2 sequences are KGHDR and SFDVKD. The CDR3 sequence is CATSQGETQYF. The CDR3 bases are TGTGCCACCAGTCAAGGGGAGACCCAGTACTTC.

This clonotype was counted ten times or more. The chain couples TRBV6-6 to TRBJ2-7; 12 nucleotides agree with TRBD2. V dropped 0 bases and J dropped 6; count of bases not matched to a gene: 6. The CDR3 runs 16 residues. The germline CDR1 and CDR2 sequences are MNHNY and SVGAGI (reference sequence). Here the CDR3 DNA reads TGTGCCAGCAGTTACTCGATTCTAGCGGGAGGGTCCGAGCAGTACTTC. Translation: CASSYSILAGGSEQYF.